The subject of this entry is one T cell receptor (beta chain). With V trimmed by 5 bases and J by 6 bases, 6 bases remained unmatched. Looked up from germline, CDR1 is SEHNR and CDR2 is FQNEAQ (reference sequence). CDR3 length: 16 amino acids. This sample stems from a study of tissue T cells after allogeneic stem cell transplantation. For the study at large: Every graft-versus-host disease patient had gastrointestinal disease and got several lines of graft-versus-host disease therapy.

TCRbeta CDR3 was sequenced at survey depth with template counts. This table comes from immunoSEQ multiplex PCR, and its TCRdb copy is limited to in-frame clones, with some not included. The table records around 24,000 clones, about 89% of them present only once. The chain combines TRBV7-9 with TRBJ2-3, with 15 bases lining up with TRBD2. This TCR derives from a male donor at least 60 years old who later had graft-versus-host disease after an allogeneic stem cell transplant. The specimen comprised blood, sampled before transplantation. Here the CDR3 reads CASSQWTSGGADTQYF. The CDR3 DNA is TGTGCCAGCAGCCAGTGGACTAGCGGGGGGGCTGATACGCAGTATTTT. The complete variable domain, with remaining parts taken from reference TRBV7-9 and TRBJ2-3, reads DTGVSQNPRHKITKRGQNVTFRCDPISEHNRLYWYRQTLGQGPEFLTYFQNEAQLEKSRLLSDRFSAERPKGSFSTLEIQRTEQGDSAMYLCASSQWTSGGADTQYFGPGTRLTVL.